The next 27 T cell receptor beta chains were all read from a single sample in a study of cytomegalovirus exposure and HLA in healthy donors. Use of 60 Vbeta and 13 Jbeta primers characterized the PCR. Produced via immunoSEQ multiplex PCR; TCRdb's table is partial and in-frame only. The data show some 150,000 clones, over 60% seen once. Sequenced sample: PBMCs. Receptors were obtained from a female donor in good health and CMV-seronegative.

Concerning this clone: A read error may account for a junction end that differs from germline. This sample also contains other DNA sequences that code for the same CDR3. This chain uses TRBV6-6 with TRBJ2-7, with 9 bases identical to TRBD1. Germline V gene lookup returns CDR1 MNHNY and CDR2 SVGAGI (reference sequence). The CDR3 is made up of 15 amino acids. The DNA of the CDR3 is TGTGCCAGCAGTCAAACGGGACAGGGTACAGGGGAGCAATACTTC. Its translation: CASSQTGQGTGEQYF.

This chain links TRBV30 with TRBJ2-1; 8 bases line up with TRBD2. Germline V CDR1 and CDR2: GTSNPN, SVGIG (reference sequence). The CDR3 extends over 15 amino acids. V shed 4 bases and J 1 base; nucleotides not matched to a gene: 6. The CDR3 protein is CAWTPGGSSYNEQFF. CDR3 sequence (DNA): TGTGCCTGGACCCCGGGGGGGAGTTCCTACAATGAGCAGTTCTTC.

The chain has TRBV4-1 and TRBJ2-5; perhaps TRBD1 as D (5 bases). There are 15 residues in the CDR3. Germline loops: CDR1 MGHRA, CDR2 YSYEKL. Trimming pared 3 bases from V and 5 bases from J, leaving 16 bases between. The CDR3 reads CASSQTHQGLETQYF. The CDR3 DNA is TGCGCCAGCAGCCAGACGCACCAGGGTTTGGAGACCCAGTACTTC.

This clone showed up just once. The chain couples TRBV9 to TRBJ2-3, with D tentatively TRBD1 (6 bases). The germline V gene has CDR1 SGDLS and CDR2 YYNGEE. V dropped 2 bases and J dropped 2 bases, with 15 bases sitting between them. The CDR3 sequence is 16 residues long. The chain's CDR3 is CASSVPGQGSTDTQYF. CDR3 in DNA: TGTGCCAGCAGCGTGCCGGGGCAGGGGTCCACAGATACGCAGTATTTT.

The chain combines TRBV5-8 with TRBJ1-1; weak D call: TRBD1 (5 bases). With 0 bases removed from V and 4 bases from J, the gap between germline ends came to 10 bases. The CDR3 is made up of 14 amino acids. Germline loops: CDR1 SGHTS, CDR2 YDEGEE. CDR3 sequence reads: CASSLVSGGTEAFF. The CDR3 DNA follows: TGTGCCAGCAGCTTGGTCTCCGGGGGCACTGAAGCTTTCTTT.

This clone was counted only a few times. V is TRBV4-1 and J is TRBJ2-2; D is ambiguous. From germline, CDR1 is MGHRA and CDR2 YSYEKL. V lost 3 bases, J lost 0 bases, and 11 bases lay in between. There are 16 residues in the CDR3. CDR3 sequence reads: CASSHPPTTNTGELFF. The CDR3 nucleotides read TGCGCCAGCAGCCATCCCCCCACAACGAACACCGGGGAGCTGTTTTTT.

The rearrangement joins TRBV12-5 to TRBJ1-1; D unresolved. V was clipped by 2 bases and J by 4 bases, with 11 bases between them. The CDR3 is made up of 14 amino acids. The V gene's germline CDR1 is LGHNT and CDR2 FRNRAP. CDR3 in DNA: TGTGCTAGTGGTTTGCGGGAAGCCGGCACTGAAGCTTTCTTT. Amino acid sequence: CASGLREAGTEAFF.

Remarks on this clone: Distinct nucleotide sequences in the sample also encode this CDR3. The V call is TRBV5-1, the J call TRBJ2-2; TRBD1 matches 8 bases. CDR1 and CDR2 (germline): SGHRS, YFSETQ. Unmatched junction bases numbered 5, after V lost 3 bases and J lost 1 base. The CDR3 consists of 16 residues. CDR3 sequence (DNA): TGCGCCAGCAGCTCTAGAGGGACAGGGAACACCGGGGAGCTGTTTTTT. Translating it yields CASSSRGTGNTGELFF.

The CDR3 region is CASSPSRGETQYF. The CDR3 DNA follows: TGTGCCAGCAGCCCCAGCAGGGGAGAGACCCAGTACTTC. The rearrangement uses TRBV7-2 and TRBJ2-5; possibly TRBD1 for D (6 bases). Trimming removed 5 bases from V and 4 bases from J, with 11 bases in between. Germline V gene lookup returns CDR1 SGHTA and CDR2 FQGNSA. The CDR3 sequence is 13 residues long.

This clone was observed a single time. CDR3 bases: TGTGCCAGCAGTTTTGGGGGAGGGAACAATGAGCAGTTCTTC. Translating gives CASSFGGGNNEQFF. The chain couples TRBV28 to TRBJ2-1; 7 nucleotides line up with TRBD2. V trimming: 3 bases; J trimming: 5 bases; junction bases outside the gene matches: 4. The germline gives CDR1 MDHEN, CDR2 SYDVKM. The CDR3 consists of 14 residues.

This sequence joins TRBV4-1 and TRBJ1-5; weak D call: TRBD1 (6 bases). The V end lost 2 bases, the J end lost 5 bases, and 13 bases lay between the germline ends. CDR3 size: 15 residues. Germline CDR1 is MGHRA and CDR2 is YSYEKL. DNA of the CDR3: TGCGCCAGCAGCCAAACAACCAGGGGCGATCAGCCCCAGCATTTT. Its protein is CASSQTTRGDQPQHF.

J is TRBJ2-3 and V is TRBV14; 9 bases line up with TRBD1. The CDR3 has 18 residues. The J segment lost 8 bases and the V segment lost 4 bases, leaving 19 bases of the junction unmatched. Germline V gene data show CDR1 as SGHDN and CDR2 as FVKESK. The CDR3, as DNA: TGTGCCAGCAGCCCACAATGGACAGGGGCTCATGATGCGGGTACGCAGTATTTT. It is translated as CASSPQWTGAHDAGTQYF.

The chain is built from TRBV6-5 and TRBJ2-5; possible D gene TRBD1, 7 bases. Germline CDR1 is MNHEY and CDR2 is SVGAGI. CDR3 length: 14 amino acids. V lost 4 bases and J 6 bases, leaving 15 bases between the germline ends. CDR3 bases: TGTGCCAGCAGTTCCCAGGGGGGCGGGCAGACCCAGTACTTC. Translated, it gives CASSSQGGGQTQYF.

This chain uses TRBV6-9 with TRBJ2-1; D perhaps matches TRBD2 (5 bases). V lost 0 bases and J 4 bases, leaving 10 bases between the germline ends. The germline CDR1 and CDR2 sequences are MNHGY and SVAAGI. CDR3 length: 15 amino acids. The DNA of the CDR3 is TGTGCCAGCAGTTATTCGAGGGCTCAATACAATGAGCAGTTCTTC. It is translated as CASSYSRAQYNEQFF.

The chain links TRBV29-1 to TRBJ2-2; D is uncertain. The germline V gene has CDR1 SQVTM and CDR2 ANQGSEA. V was shortened by 6 bases and J by 6 bases, with 11 bases between the two germline ends. CDR3 length equals 12 residues. CDR3 nucleotide sequence: TGCAGCGTGATTGCAGGTTCCGGGGAGCTGTTTTTT. This translates into CSVIAGSGELFF.

This clone turned up a few times. The chain links TRBV28 to TRBJ1-4, with a tentative D call TRBD1 (5 bases). Germline V gene sequence: CDR1 MDHEN, CDR2 SYDVKM. The germline V and J ends were trimmed by 6 bases and 3 bases, with 14 bases remaining between them. The CDR3 runs 15 residues. CDR3 sequence (DNA): TGTGCCAGCAGACCAGAGGGGAGGGCTAATGAAAAACTGTTTTTT. It is translated as CASRPEGRANEKLFF.

V and J are TRBV11-1 and TRBJ2-2; 8 nucleotides match TRBD1. From germline, CDR1 is SGHAT and CDR2 FQDESV (reference sequence). The V gene end was trimmed by 5 bases and the J gene end by 4 bases; junction bases not matched to a gene: 15. The CDR3 has 18 amino acids. The CDR3 here is CASSKAAREQGATGELFF. The CDR3 DNA reads as TGTGCCAGCAGCAAAGCGGCCCGGGAGCAGGGGGCCACCGGGGAGCTGTTTTTT.

This chain uses TRBV7-9 with TRBJ1-1, with D tentatively TRBD1 (5 bases). The V and J ends lost 2 bases and 1 base respectively, with 23 bases between them. CDR1 and CDR2 from the germline V gene are SEHNR and FQNEAQ (reference sequence). The CDR3 sequence is 19 residues long. CDR3 bases: TGTGCCAGCAGCTTACTTAGCTGGGGCCTACTAAGTCGGAACACTGAAGCTTTCTTT. Amino acids: CASSLLSWGLLSRNTEAFF.

The rearrangement joins TRBV15 to TRBJ1-6, with 11 positions matching TRBD1. V shed 4 bases, J shed 6 bases, and the junction held 2 bases outside the gene matches. Germline CDR1 and CDR2: LNHNV and YYDKDF (reference sequence). The CDR3 length is 15 residues. CDR3 nucleotides: TGTGCCACCAGCATGGACAGGGGGCCTAATTCACCCCTCCACTTT. Protein product: CATSMDRGPNSPLHF. Supplemented by reference TRBV15 and TRBJ1-6, the full variable domain reads DAMVIQNPRYQVTQFGKPVTLSCSQTLNHNVMYWYQQKSSQAPKLLFHYYDKDFNNEADTPDNFQSRRPNTSFCFLDIRSPGLGDTAMYLCATSMDRGPNSPLHFGNGTRLTVT.

The chain has TRBV27 and TRBJ2-2; TRBD1 is a possible D gene (6 bases). The CDR3 has 15 residues. From germline, CDR1 is MNHEY and CDR2 SMNVEV (reference sequence). V dropped 8 bases and J dropped 7 bases, with 20 bases sitting between them. The CDR3 loop is CASSPGAAEVGELFF. CDR3 DNA sequence: TGTGCCAGCTCCCCAGGGGCCGCCGAGGTCGGGGAGCTGTTTTTT.

The J gene is TRBJ2-1, the V gene TRBV7-6; 7 bases line up with TRBD1. The ends lost 4 bases at V and 5 bases at J; junction bases unmatched: 2. Per the germline V gene, CDR1 is SGHVS and CDR2 is FNYEAQ. The CDR3 has 13 amino acids. The CDR3 bases are TGTGCCAGCAGCTCCGGACAGGACAATGAGCAGTTCTTC. It codes for CASSSGQDNEQFF.

This clone appeared a single time. The chain links TRBV4-2 to TRBJ2-7; TRBD1 might be the D (6 bases). Germline V CDR1 and CDR2: LGHNA, YNFKEQ. This CDR3 spans 14 amino acids. Trimming removed 2 bases at V and 2 bases at J, with 10 bases between. CDR3 sequence reads: CASSQLGQTYEQYF. CDR3 in DNA: TGTGCCAGCAGCCAATTAGGACAGACCTACGAGCAGTACTTC.

This clone was detected a few times. The J gene is TRBJ2-2, the V gene TRBV5-1, with D unclear. Looked up from germline, CDR1 is SGHRS and CDR2 is YFSETQ. The CDR3 runs to 14 residues. V dropped 1 base and J dropped 4 bases, with 8 bases sitting between them. The CDR3 reads CASSLPQVTGELFF. For the CDR3, the DNA is TGCGCCAGCAGCTTGCCCCAGGTCACCGGGGAGCTGTTTTTT.

This clone was detected only once. The chain joins TRBV5-1 to TRBJ1-1; TRBD1 is a possible D gene (5 bases). Trimming removed 0 bases at V and 9 bases at J, with 24 bases between. The CDR3 covers 17 residues. Germline values: CDR1 SGHRS, CDR2 YFSETQ. The CDR3 DNA sequence: TGCGCCAGCAGCTTGGGGGTGGTGGACACCAACGCTGGAAAAGCTTTCTTT. It encodes CASSLGVVDTNAGKAFF.

This clone was observed a handful of times. The rearrangement uses TRBV6-4 and TRBJ2-1; 13 bases are a match to TRBD2. The germline V gene encodes CDR1 MRHNA and CDR2 SNTAGT. After removal of 6 bases from V and 5 bases from J, the junction contained 4 bases not matched to a gene. The CDR3 runs 15 residues. The CDR3: CASSLGTSGNNEQFF. DNA for the CDR3: TGTGCCAGCAGCCTCGGGACTAGCGGGAACAATGAGCAGTTCTTC.

Here the CDR3 DNA reads TGCGCCAGCAGCATGACAGGGGGAGAAACTGAAGCTTTCTTT. It is translated as CASSMTGGETEAFF. The chain links TRBV5-1 to TRBJ1-1, with 9 bases fitting TRBD1. V trimming: 4 bases; J trimming: 5 bases; junction bases outside the gene matches: 6. The CDR3 runs to 14 residues. Germline CDR1 reads SGHRS; CDR2 reads YFSETQ.

The rearrangement uses TRBV10-3 and TRBJ2-1; D may be TRBD2 (6 bases). Per germline, CDR1 ENHRY and CDR2 SYGVKD. The V and J ends lost 8 bases and 2 bases respectively, with 13 bases between them. CDR3 length: 14 amino acids. The CDR3 nucleotides are TGTGCCATCCACGGGGACTTCCCCTACAATGAGCAGTTCTTC. Residues: CAIHGDFPYNEQFF.